This is a list of T cell receptor beta chains from one sample in a study of radiotherapy plus CTLA-4 blockade in lung cancer. Sequenced by immunoSEQ multiplex PCR; TCRdb stores in-frame clones only, minus some. Of tens of thousands of clones listed, 60% to 85% are singletons. The sample was peripheral blood, taken from a patient treated with radiotherapy plus ipilimumab. These receptors were taken from a human donor with non-small cell lung cancer who had a partial response to radiotherapy plus ipilimumab. Some clones in this sample may be carry-over from other donors' samples. Both conserved end residues are trimmed from each CDR3. The order of the fields is J gene, D gene, V gene, CDR3 protein. D genes are given only for firm matches.

j_call: TRBJ2-2
d_call: TRBD1
v_call: TRBV2
cdr3_aa: ASSGNRGAGELF

j_call: TRBJ2-3
d_call: NA
v_call: TRBV11-2
cdr3_aa: ASSLMGGTSTDTQY

j_call: TRBJ1-5
d_call: TRBD1
v_call: TRBV10-3
cdr3_aa: ATEDRVSNQPQH

j_call: TRBJ2-3
d_call: NA
v_call: TRBV28
cdr3_aa: ASSFSGRASNTQY

j_call: TRBJ2-5
d_call: NA
v_call: TRBV5-1
cdr3_aa: ASSGGKGETQY

j_call: TRBJ1-4
d_call: NA
v_call: TRBV2
cdr3_aa: ASSSVEKLF

j_call: TRBJ2-2
d_call: NA
v_call: TRBV28
cdr3_aa: ASSSPTGRDFTGELF

j_call: TRBJ1-1
d_call: NA
v_call: TRBV7-2
cdr3_aa: ASSLVSGNTEAF

j_call: TRBJ2-1
d_call: TRBD2
v_call: TRBV19
cdr3_aa: ASSREGRRNEQF

j_call: TRBJ2-6
d_call: NA
v_call: TRBV9
cdr3_aa: ASSANSGANVLT

j_call: TRBJ2-3
d_call: TRBD2
v_call: TRBV27
cdr3_aa: ASSARLAGGLDTQY

j_call: TRBJ2-5
d_call: TRBD2
v_call: TRBV6-6
cdr3_aa: ASRQTSGGEQETQY

j_call: TRBJ2-1
d_call: NA
v_call: TRBV7-7
cdr3_aa: ASSPSGDNEQF

j_call: TRBJ2-7
d_call: NA
v_call: TRBV21-1
cdr3_aa: ASNRDISAYEQY

j_call: TRBJ2-7
d_call: NA
v_call: TRBV5-5
cdr3_aa: ASSLASDRVYEQY

j_call: TRBJ2-6
d_call: NA
v_call: TRBV27
cdr3_aa: ASSLVSGRFSGANVLT

j_call: TRBJ2-5
d_call: TRBD1
v_call: TRBV6-5
cdr3_aa: ASKQPGQGYKTQY

j_call: TRBJ1-6
d_call: TRBD1
v_call: TRBV5-1
cdr3_aa: ASSLGDRATYSPLH

j_call: TRBJ1-4
d_call: TRBD1
v_call: TRBV7-9
cdr3_aa: ASSTGTGTTNEKLF

j_call: TRBJ1-1
d_call: NA
v_call: TRBV5-6
cdr3_aa: ASSPVGGLNTEAF

j_call: TRBJ1-1
d_call: TRBD1
v_call: TRBV5-1
cdr3_aa: ASSQTLSGGTEAF

j_call: TRBJ1-1
d_call: TRBD1
v_call: TRBV6-1
cdr3_aa: ASSAQGDTEAF